These 22 T cell receptor beta chains originate from one sample sequenced in a study of shared clonotypes between healthy human individuals. Data came from immunoSEQ multiplex PCR; TCRdb stores just in-frame clones and leaves some out. The table lists approximately 480,000 clones, approximately 79% of them singletons. Sequenced sample: PBMCs. The receptors stem from a woman aged 40-49 years in good health. Some clones in this sample may be carry-over from other donors' samples.

J is TRBJ2-7 and V is TRBV15, with a possible D match to TRBD2 (5 bases). Per germline, CDR1 LNHNV and CDR2 YYDKDF (reference sequence). The CDR3 loop spans 15 amino acids. V lost 0 bases to trimming and J lost 2 bases, with 11 bases between them. CDR3 in amino acids: CATSRDRTVTYEQYF. The CDR3 region has the DNA TGTGCCACCAGCAGAGATCGGACTGTTACCTACGAGCAGTACTTC.

The chain is built from TRBV4-1 and TRBJ2-7, with 9 bases identical to TRBD1. The CDR3 extends over 15 amino acids. CDR1 and CDR2 from the germline V gene are MGHRA and YSYEKL. V shed 4 bases, J shed 2 bases, and the junction held 6 bases outside the gene matches. The CDR3 here is CASSPRTGETYEQYF. In DNA form, the CDR3 reads TGCGCCAGCAGCCCCCGGACAGGGGAAACCTACGAGCAGTACTTC.

This chain connects TRBV5-1 to TRBJ2-5; the match to TRBD1 covers 8 bases. Germline CDR1 SGHRS, CDR2 YFSETQ. This CDR3 is 17 amino acids long. J was trimmed by 2 bases and V by 3 bases; bases with no gene match: 12. The CDR3 region has the DNA TGCGCCAGCAGCTGGAAAGGCGACAGGGGATATCAAGAGACCCAGTACTTC. Translating gives CASSWKGDRGYQETQYF.

A few counts support this clone. This chain links TRBV7-2 with TRBJ1-2; possible D gene TRBD1, 6 bases. The V and J ends lost 5 bases and 3 bases respectively, with 19 bases between them. The V gene's germline CDR1 is SGHTA and CDR2 FQGNSA. The CDR3 runs to 16 residues. The chain's CDR3 is CASSKGGRGADYGYTF. CDR3 DNA sequence: TGTGCCAGCAGCAAGGGGGGACGGGGGGCCGACTATGGCTACACCTTC.

The rearrangement joins TRBV5-6 to TRBJ1-5; possible D gene TRBD1, 6 bases. This CDR3 has 16 amino acids. The V gene's germline CDR1 is SGHDT and CDR2 YYEEEE. Trimming removed 1 base at V and 4 bases at J, with 15 bases between. The CDR3 sequence: CASSLTRLGQNQPQHF. CDR3 in DNA: TGTGCCAGCAGCTTGACCCGACTGGGACAAAATCAGCCCCAGCATTTT.

This clone was picked up many times. The chain combines TRBV28 with TRBJ1-5, with D perhaps matching TRBD1 (5 bases). This CDR3 has 16 amino acids. V lost 0 bases and J lost 1, with 10 bases in between. Germline lookup yields CDR1 MDHEN and CDR2 SYDVKM. For the CDR3, the DNA is TGTGCCAGCAGTTTATGGTTCGGGGACAGCAATCAGCCCCAGCATTTT. Its translation: CASSLWFGDSNQPQHF. Together with reference TRBV28 and TRBJ1-5, the CDR3 gives the full variable domain: DVKVTQSSRYLVKRTGEKVFLECVQDMDHENMFWYRQDPGLGLRLIYFSYDVKMKEKGDIPEGYSVSREKKERFSLILESASTNQTSMYLCASSLWFGDSNQPQHFGDGTRLSIL.

This clone appeared a single time. The gene calls are TRBV2 and TRBJ2-5; 7 bases map to TRBD2. The DNA end is more similar to TRBJ2-7, so the J call may be wrong. The germline CDR1 and CDR2 sequences are SNHLY and FYNNEI. The CDR3 consists of 13 residues. CDR3 region: CASRDYSRNEQYF. The CDR3 region has the DNA TGTGCCAGCCGGGACTATTCGCGGAACGAGCAGTACTTC.

The chain joins TRBV4-2 to TRBJ1-3; D is perhaps TRBD1 (5 bases). Trimming took off 0 bases at V and 3 bases at J, with 12 bases between the two ends. The CDR3 covers 16 residues. Germline lookup yields CDR1 LGHNA and CDR2 YNFKEQ. CDR3 loop: CASSQDLGADGNTIYF. The CDR3 coding sequence is TGTGCCAGCAGCCAAGATCTAGGGGCGGATGGAAACACCATATATTTT.

The genes are TRBV7-2 and TRBJ2-2; D is perhaps TRBD1 (6 bases). CDR3 length: 15 residues. Trimming took 5 bases from V and 0 from J, leaving 10 bases between them. Germline assignment: CDR1 SGHTA and CDR2 FQGNSA. The CDR3, as DNA: TGTGCCAGCAGCACCCAGGGGCCGAACACCGGGGAGCTGTTTTTT. Translating it yields CASSTQGPNTGELFF.

This rearrangement joins TRBV6-5 to TRBJ1-4; D is ambiguous. Trimming cost V 6 bases and J 4 bases, with 6 bases left between them. The CDR3 contains 12 residues. The germline V gene has CDR1 MNHEY and CDR2 SVGAGI. The CDR3 loop reads CASRTNNEKLFF. In DNA, the CDR3 is TGTGCCAGCAGAACTAATAATGAAAAACTGTTTTTT.

The chain links TRBV12-1 to TRBJ2-7; the tabulated D call, TRBD2, remains unverified against the DNA. TRBV12-1 is deemed a pseudogene. The CDR3 runs to 15 residues. CDR3 DNA sequence: TGTGCCAGCAGCTTGGAGCCGGGACTAGCGGTTGTAGAGTACTTC. Translating it yields CASSLEPGLAVVEYF.

The V and J genes are TRBV28 and TRBJ2-7; no definite D call. Per germline, CDR1 MDHEN and CDR2 SYDVKM. V gave up 7 bases and J gave up 0 bases, with 7 bases separating them. The CDR3 runs 12 residues. The CDR3 sequence is CASNTPSYEQYF. CDR3 nucleotides: TGTGCCAGCAATACCCCCTCCTACGAGCAGTACTTC.

The chain has TRBV27 and TRBJ2-1; D call uncertain. The CDR3 consists of 15 residues. Germline V lookup: CDR1 MNHEY, CDR2 SMNVEV (reference sequence). The V end was cut by 8 bases, the J end by 4 bases, with 18 bases between. The CDR3 DNA reads as TGTGCCAGCTGTAGCTACTCCCCTTCATACAATGAGCAGTTCTTC. Its protein is CASCSYSPSYNEQFF.

This clone was counted between two and nine times. V is TRBV7-9 and J is TRBJ1-3, with D tentatively TRBD1 (5 bases). Per the germline V gene, CDR1 is SEHNR and CDR2 is FQNEAQ (reference sequence). CDR3 size: 14 residues. The V and J ends lost 1 base and 3 bases respectively, with 7 bases between them. The CDR3 reads CASSLGGLGNTIYF. The CDR3 DNA sequence: TGTGCCAGCAGCTTAGGGGGACTTGGAAACACCATATATTTT.

CDR3 amino acids: CASSLGPYSNQPQHF. The CDR3 DNA is TGCGCCAGCAGCTTGGGCCCGTATAGCAATCAGCCCCAGCATTTT. The chain has TRBV5-1 and TRBJ1-5; unclear D gene. This CDR3 has 15 amino acids. The ends were cut back, 0 bases at V and 0 bases at J, with 7 bases in the middle. CDR1 and CDR2 from the germline V gene are SGHRS and YFSETQ.

The chain has TRBV6-4 and TRBJ2-3; 8 bases match TRBD2. V trimming: 3 bases; J trimming: 3 bases; junction bases outside the gene matches: 2. This CDR3 has 14 amino acids. Germline V lookup: CDR1 MRHNA, CDR2 SNTAGT. CDR3 residues: CASSDTSGTDTQYF. DNA of the CDR3: TGTGCCAGCAGTGATACTAGCGGTACAGATACGCAGTATTTT.

The chain is built from TRBV7-9 and TRBJ2-3; 9 positions agree with TRBD2. With 4 bases clipped from V and 6 bases from J, the junction kept 11 bases outside the gene matches. The germline CDR1 and CDR2 sequences are SEHNR and FQNEAQ (reference sequence). The CDR3 length is 16 residues. The CDR3: CASSSYSGSSGDTQYF. The DNA for the CDR3 is TGTGCCAGCAGCTCTTATAGCGGGAGTTCTGGGGATACGCAGTATTTT.

V is TRBV7-9 and J is TRBJ2-2; D remains unclear. Germline CDR1 is SEHNR and CDR2 is FQNEAQ (reference sequence). There are 15 residues in the CDR3. Between the trimmed V and J ends, which lost 0 bases and 7 bases, there was a span of 12 bases. The CDR3 nucleotides read TGTGCCAGCAGCTTAGCGCAAGCAGTTATCGGGGAGCTGTTTTTT. Protein sequence: CASSLAQAVIGELFF.

There are a few counts of this clone. The J gene is TRBJ1-5, the V gene TRBV7-2; 7 positions agree with TRBD1. V dropped 5 bases and J dropped 1; count of bases not matched to a gene: 5. The CDR3 is 15 amino acids. Germline lookup yields CDR1 SGHTA and CDR2 FQGNSA. CDR3 coding DNA: TGTGCCAGCAGCGGAAGGGACAGCAGCAATCAGCCCCAGCATTTT. Translated, it gives CASSGRDSSNQPQHF.

The gene calls are TRBV27 and TRBJ2-2; 9 bases line up with TRBD2. With V trimmed by 6 bases and J by 0 bases, 11 bases remained unmatched. The CDR3 contains 18 residues. Germline CDR1 is MNHEY and CDR2 is SMNVEV (reference sequence). The CDR3 loop is CASSTPLLAGSNTGELFF. CDR3 DNA: TGTGCCAGCAGCACTCCTCTCCTAGCGGGATCGAACACCGGGGAGCTGTTTTTT.

The V and J genes are TRBV28 and TRBJ2-7; perhaps TRBD1 as D (6 bases). CDR3 length equals 12 residues. The germline gives CDR1 MDHEN, CDR2 SYDVKM. Trimming took 7 bases from V and 4 from J, leaving 11 bases between them. Here the CDR3 reads CASKTGLYEQYF. The CDR3 DNA sequence: TGTGCCAGCAAGACAGGACTGTACGAGCAGTACTTC.

The gene calls are TRBV19 and TRBJ2-3, with D perhaps being TRBD1 or TRBD2 (7 bases each). With 7 bases removed from V and 4 bases from J, the gap between germline ends came to 18 bases. Germline V lookup: CDR1 LNHDA, CDR2 SQIVND (reference sequence). CDR3 length: 15 amino acids. For the CDR3, the DNA is TGTGCCAGTATCGATAGACAGGGAGGGCCAGATACGCAGTATTTT. It encodes CASIDRQGGPDTQYF.